Given below is one TCR beta chain in context. Its antigen remains unknown. This sample was taken from a study of cytomegalovirus exposure and HLA in healthy donors. Points from the study as a whole: Accurate prediction of most subjects' HLA-A and HLA-B alleles from TCR beta sequences was reported. The CMV antigen specificity of a few CMV-associated chains was confirmed through in vitro analysis. High sensitivity and specificity were reportedly achieved when the classifier diagnosed cytomegalovirus status.

PCR employed 60 Vbeta and 13 Jbeta primers. Original handling: The count from a later analysis was 60 million to 85 million unique TCR beta chains, around 10 million of them shared. Method: immunoSEQ multiplex PCR; TCRdb's copy keeps in-frame clones and lacks some. For V, J and clone size, that table is used; D and trimming come from the DNA. Of about 110,000 clones in the sample, about 70% were seen once. The sequenced sample was PBMCs. The source is a woman aged 30 to 39 in good health and CMV-seronegative.

The CDR3: CASGVGGSSYEQYF. In nucleotides, the CDR3 is TGTGCCAGCGGCGTTGGGGGCAGCTCCTACGAGCAGTACTTC. The chain employs TRBV7-2 and TRBJ2-7, with a possible D match to TRBD1 (6 bases). This CDR3 contains 14 residues. Germline-derived CDR1 and CDR2 are SGHTA and FQGNSA. The V end lost 8 bases, the J end lost 0 bases, and 14 bases lay between the germline ends.